This T cell receptor beta chain emerged from a study of memory CD4+ T cells and cytomegalovirus serostatus. Findings and caveats of the study: Of under 200 reported CMV TCRbeta sequences, 65 to 85 were found in memory CD4+ repertoires.

As for this clone: Its specificity is not known. The same CDR3 is also encoded by other DNA sequences in this sample.

With V trimmed by 6 bases and J by 5 bases, 14 bases remained unmatched. The CDR3 consists of 16 residues. The germline CDR1 and CDR2 sequences are LNHDA and SQIVND (reference sequence). Single viable CD3+CD4+CD8-CD45RO+ cells were sorted as the memory CD4+ T cells. Sequencing used immunoSEQ multiplex PCR; TCRdb keeps in-frame clones, though not all of them. The sample contains roughly 45,000 clones, more than 60% of which appear only once. The chain employs TRBV19 and TRBJ2-3; 7 bases align to TRBD1. The clonotype comes from an adult in good health and CMV-seronegative. Sample: memory CD4+ T cells from blood. The CDR3 spells CASSILRGSAGDTQYF. CDR3 bases: TGTGCCAGTAGCATTCTCAGGGGGTCCGCAGGAGATACGCAGTATTTT.